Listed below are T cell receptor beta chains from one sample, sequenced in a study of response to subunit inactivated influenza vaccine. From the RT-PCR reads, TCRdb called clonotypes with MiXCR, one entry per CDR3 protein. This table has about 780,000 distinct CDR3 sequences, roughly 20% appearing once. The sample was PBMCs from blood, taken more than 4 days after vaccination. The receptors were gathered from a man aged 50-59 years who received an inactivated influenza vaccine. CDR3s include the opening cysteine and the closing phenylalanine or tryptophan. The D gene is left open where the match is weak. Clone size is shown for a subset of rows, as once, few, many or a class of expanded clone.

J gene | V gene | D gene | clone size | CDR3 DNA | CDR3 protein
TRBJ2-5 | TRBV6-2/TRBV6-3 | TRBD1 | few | TGTGCCAGCACCGACTGGGGACAGCAAGAGACCCAGTACTTC | CASTDWGQQETQYF
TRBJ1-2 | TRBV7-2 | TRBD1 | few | TGTGCCAGCAGTTTAACCGGGACAGCTTTTAACTATGGCTACACCTTC | CASSLTGTAFNYGYTF
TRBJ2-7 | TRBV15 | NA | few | TGTGCCACCAGCAGAGGACACTCTAGCGAGCAGTACTTC | CATSRGHSSEQYF
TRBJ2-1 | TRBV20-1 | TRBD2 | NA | TGCAGTGCTAGAGATCCCCCAACTAGCGGCAGCTCCTACAATGAGCAGTTCTTC | CSARDPPTSGSSYNEQFF
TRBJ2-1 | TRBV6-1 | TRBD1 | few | TGTGCCAGCAGTCCACGAGTTGGGGCAGGGGGCGGCTACAATGAGCAGTTCTTC | CASSPRVGAGGGYNEQFF
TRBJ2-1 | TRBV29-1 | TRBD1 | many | TGCAGCGTTGATAGGGGACAGGGATACTACAATGAGCAGTTCTTC | CSVDRGQGYYNEQFF
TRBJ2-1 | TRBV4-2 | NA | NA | TGTGCCAGCAGCATTAATAAGGGGAATGAGCAGTTCTTC | CASSINKGNEQFF
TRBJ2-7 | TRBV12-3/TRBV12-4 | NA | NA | TGTGCCAGCAGTTTAGCGAAAACTTCCGAGCAGTACTTC | CASSLAKTSEQYF
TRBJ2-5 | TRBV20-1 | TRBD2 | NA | TGCAGTGCTAGACCAGCGGGAGCCCAAGAGACCCAGTACTTC | CSARPAGAQETQYF
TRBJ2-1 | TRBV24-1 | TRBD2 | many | TGTGCCACCAGTGACAGTAGCGGGAAAATAGACAATGAGCAGTTCTTC | CATSDSSGKIDNEQFF
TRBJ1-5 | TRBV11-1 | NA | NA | TGTGCCAGCAGCTCCCTAGCCGTACAGGGCCTACCGGATCAGCCCCAGCATTTT | CASSSLAVQGLPDQPQHF
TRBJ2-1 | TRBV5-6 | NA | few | TGTGCCAGCAGCTTGGGTGGGTTAAGGCGGCACAATGAGCAGTTCTTC | CASSLGGLRRHNEQFF
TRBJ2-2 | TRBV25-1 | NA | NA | TGTGCCAGCAGTGAATACGGGAACACCGGGGAGCTGTTTTTT | CASSEYGNTGELFF
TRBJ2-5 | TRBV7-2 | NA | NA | TGTGCCAGCAGCTCGCGGCCGGCGGGTTCGGGAGAGACCCAGTACTTC | CASSSRPAGSGETQYF